This T cell receptor beta chain derives from a study of response to subunit inactivated influenza vaccine. The germline gives CDR1 DFQATT, CDR2 SNEGSKA (reference sequence). The germline V and J ends were trimmed by 4 bases and 2 bases, with 10 bases remaining between them. The CDR3 has 13 residues. This clonotype has a handful of counts. Its antigen is not identified. Study-wide results and limits: With each seasonal influenza vaccination, the authors suggested, few new T cells are recruited.

Each CDR3 protein gets one entry after TCRdb re-called the RT-PCR reads with MiXCR. The table has 500,000 to 600,000 distinct CDR3 sequences, around 13% seen once; the top ten hold less than 15%. V gene TRBV20-1 combines with J gene TRBJ2-3; D call uncertain. The source of this sequence is a man aged 45-60 years who received an inactivated influenza vaccine. Sequenced here: PBMCs from blood, sampled 45 days after vaccination. The CDR3 sequence: CSATTDDTDTQYF. The DNA of the CDR3 is TGCAGTGCTACCACCGACGACACAGATACGCAGTATTTT.